The clone carrying this T cell receptor beta chain was recorded only once. The antigen remains undetermined. Measured with immunoSEQ multiplex PCR; TCRdb has only the in-frame clones, and not every one. Of approximately 11,000 clones in the sample, approximately 71% are singletons; the top ten hold about 38%. This entry is derived from a study of somatic mutations in cytotoxic T cells in rheumatoid arthritis. Study-wide points: Healthy controls showed no age-related rise in CD8+ clonality, whereas rheumatoid arthritis patients did. What antigens the expanded CD8+ clones targeted remained unknown.

CDR3 length: 15 residues. The junction had 10 bases not matched to a gene; V was cut back by 5 bases and J by 4 bases. CDR1 is MNHNY and CDR2 is SVGAGI in the germline V gene (reference sequence). Sequencing was performed on CD8+ T cells sorted from blood. This receptor was obtained from an adult with rheumatoid arthritis. The genes are TRBV6-6 and TRBJ1-1, with 7 bases that match TRBD1. This CDR3 reads CASSRENRGGTEAFF. The CDR3 DNA reads TGTGCCAGCAGTCGGGAAAACAGGGGAGGCACTGAAGCTTTCTTT.